The 14 T cell receptor beta chains below come from one sample, sequenced in a study of control samples from healthy donors and cancer patients. The assay was immunoSEQ multiplex PCR, and TCRdb's table has in-frame clones only and misses some. The table has 130,000 or so clones, 80% to 95% seen once. The specimen sequenced was blood. These receptors all come from a woman between 45 and 60 years old in good health.

V usage is TRBV6-5 and J usage is TRBJ1-1; D is ambiguous. CDR3 length: 10 residues. Germline V lookup: CDR1 MNHEY, CDR2 SVGAGI. V gave up 5 bases and J gave up 9 bases, with 7 bases separating them. CDR3 amino acids: CASSTKKAFF. CDR3 DNA: TGTGCCAGCAGTACTAAAAAAGCTTTCTTT.

This clone occurred once. This chain joins TRBV5-1 and TRBJ1-1; D is undetermined. The CDR3 extends over 14 amino acids. V lost 0 bases and J lost 7, with 13 bases in between. Germline V lookup: CDR1 SGHRS, CDR2 YFSETQ. CDR3 nucleotide sequence: TGCGCCAGCAGCTTGGAAGGTGGGGAGGGTGAAGCTTTCTTT. Its protein product is CASSLEGGEGEAFF.

V gene TRBV24-1 combines with J gene TRBJ1-4; TRBD1 matches at 7 bases. Germline V gives CDR1 KGHDR, CDR2 SFDVKD. The CDR3 runs 19 residues. V was clipped by 4 bases and J by 0 bases; unmatched bases: 13. The CDR3 region is CATSDPYCLDRATNEKLFF. The CDR3 bases are TGTGCCACCAGTGACCCGTACTGCCTTGACAGGGCAACTAATGAAAAACTGTTTTTT.

V usage is TRBV18 and J usage is TRBJ2-5, with D perhaps TRBD2 (5 bases). The V and J ends lost 5 bases and 5 bases respectively, with 15 bases between them. Germline loops: CDR1 KGHSH, CDR2 LQKENI. The CDR3 spans 14 residues. The CDR3 loop is CASSSTVREETQYF. In DNA form, the CDR3 reads TGTGCCAGCTCATCCACCGTAAGGGAGGAGACCCAGTACTTC.

The gene calls are TRBV28 and TRBJ2-3; TRBD2 matches at 9 bases. CDR3 length: 15 residues. Germline CDR1 is MDHEN and CDR2 is SYDVKM. V was clipped by 4 bases and J by 3 bases; unmatched bases: 5. The DNA for the CDR3 is TGTGCCAGCAGTTCGGGCGGGAGGGGAACAGATACGCAGTATTTT. Its translation is CASSSGGRGTDTQYF. Complete variable domain (other parts from reference TRBV28 and TRBJ2-3): DVKVTQSSRYLVKRTGEKVFLECVQDMDHENMFWYRQDPGLGLRLIYFSYDVKMKEKGDIPEGYSVSREKKERFSLILESASTNQTSMYLCASSSGGRGTDTQYFGPGTRLTVL.

The rearrangement joins TRBV18 to TRBJ1-2; TRBD1 aligns across 9 bases. The CDR3 has 14 amino acids. V was clipped by 6 bases and J by 4 bases; unmatched bases: 6. Germline CDR1 KGHSH, CDR2 LQKENI. The CDR3 protein is CASSRDRASYGYTF. Here the CDR3 DNA reads TGTGCCAGCTCCCGGGACAGGGCCTCCTATGGCTACACCTTC.

Turning to this clone: Relative to the germline gene, one junction end is altered; a read error may explain this. Other DNA sequences of this sample code for an identical CDR3. This chain connects TRBV6-2 or TRBV6-3 to TRBJ2-5; a possible D gene is TRBD1 (6 bases). Germline CDR1 MNHEY, CDR2 SVGEGT. This CDR3 comprises 14 residues. The CDR3 protein is CASSYLDREETQYF. Written as DNA, the CDR3 is TGTGCCAGCAGTTACTTGGACAGAGAAGAGACTCAGTACTTC.

In this sample, this clone turned up once. The CDR3 coding sequence is TGTGCCAGCAGTGAGAACAGGGGGCCCGGGGAGCTGTTTTTT. This encodes CASSENRGPGELFF. The chain carries TRBV25-1 and TRBJ2-2, with TRBD1 matching 9 bases. Germline trimming cut 3 bases from V and 6 bases from J; bases unmatched to any gene: 2. CDR1 MGHDK and CDR2 SYGVNS come from the germline V gene. This CDR3 has 14 residues.

J is TRBJ2-5 and V is TRBV28; no firm D call. Per germline, CDR1 MDHEN and CDR2 SYDVKM. V lost 10 bases, J lost 3 bases, and 21 bases lay in between. The CDR3 sequence is 15 residues long. The CDR3 region has the DNA TGTGCCACCATACCCGAGACGGCGGCCGAAGAGACCCAGTACTTC. This sequence encodes CATIPETAAEETQYF.

The rearrangement links TRBV4-2 to TRBJ2-1; D uncertain. Deletions cut 0 bases from V and 0 bases from J, with 12 bases between. Germline V gene data show CDR1 as LGHNA and CDR2 as YNFKEQ. The CDR3 runs to 17 residues. CDR3 region: CASSQEGTTLSYNEQFF. CDR3 DNA: TGTGCCAGCAGCCAAGAGGGTACGACCCTCTCCTACAATGAGCAGTTCTTC.

This clone has a handful of counts. This chain uses TRBV2 with TRBJ1-6; 7 bases fit TRBD1. The CDR3 loop spans 15 amino acids. The V gene's germline CDR1 is SNHLY and CDR2 FYNNEI. Losses at the gene ends were 5 bases for V and 7 bases for J; bases not matched to a gene: 8. The CDR3 sequence: CASSQGGSGNSPLHF. In DNA, the CDR3 is TGTGCCAGCAGTCAGGGGGGGAGCGGGAATTCACCCCTCCACTTT.

V usage is TRBV27 and J usage is TRBJ2-2; possibly TRBD1 or TRBD2 for D (5 bases each). The CDR3 runs 15 residues. The V gene lost 2 bases and the J gene lost 0 bases, with 7 bases spanning the gap. Germline CDR1 MNHEY, CDR2 SMNVEV (reference sequence). The CDR3 sequence: CASSLRGPNTGELFF. The CDR3 bases are TGTGCCAGCAGTTTACGGGGACCGAACACCGGGGAGCTGTTTTTT.

This chain connects TRBV4-2 to TRBJ2-5; tentatively, D is TRBD2 (6 bases). Germline V gives CDR1 LGHNA, CDR2 YNFKEQ. Trimming took off 3 bases at V and 0 bases at J, with 11 bases between the two ends. This CDR3 comprises 15 residues. CDR3 bases: TGTGCCAGCAGCCAGGTAGCGGACCACCAAGAGACCCAGTACTTC. It codes for CASSQVADHQETQYF.

V usage is TRBV7-2 and J usage is TRBJ1-2; perhaps TRBD1 as D (5 bases). The CDR3 sequence is 15 residues long. In germline, CDR1 is SGHTA, CDR2 FQGNSA. Trimming removed 1 base from V and 3 bases from J, with 12 bases in between. The CDR3 sequence: CASSLEGAIDYGYTF. Written as DNA, the CDR3 is TGTGCCAGCAGCTTAGAAGGGGCGATTGACTATGGCTACACCTTC.